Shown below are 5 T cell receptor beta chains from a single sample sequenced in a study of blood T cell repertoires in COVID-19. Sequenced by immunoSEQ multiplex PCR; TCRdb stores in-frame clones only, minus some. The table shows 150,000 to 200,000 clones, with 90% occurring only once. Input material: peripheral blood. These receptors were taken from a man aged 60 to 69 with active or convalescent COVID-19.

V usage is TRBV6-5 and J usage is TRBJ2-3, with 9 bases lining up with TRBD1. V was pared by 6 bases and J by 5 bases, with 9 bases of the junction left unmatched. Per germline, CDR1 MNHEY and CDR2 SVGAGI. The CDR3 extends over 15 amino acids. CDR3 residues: CASSQQGQGIDTQYF. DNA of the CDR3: TGTGCCAGCAGCCAACAAGGACAGGGGATAGATACGCAGTATTTT.

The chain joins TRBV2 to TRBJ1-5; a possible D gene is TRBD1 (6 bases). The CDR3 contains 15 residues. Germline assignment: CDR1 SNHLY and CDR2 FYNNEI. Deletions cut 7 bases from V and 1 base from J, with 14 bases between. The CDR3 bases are TGTGCCAGCACTTCCCAGGGGAGAAGCAATCAGCCCCAGCATTTT. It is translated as CASTSQGRSNQPQHF.

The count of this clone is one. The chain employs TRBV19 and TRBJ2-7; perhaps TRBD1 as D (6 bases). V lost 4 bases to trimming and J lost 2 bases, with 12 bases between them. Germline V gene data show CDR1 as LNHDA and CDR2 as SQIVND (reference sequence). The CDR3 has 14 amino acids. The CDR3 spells CASSKTGPPYEQYF. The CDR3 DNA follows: TGTGCCAGTAGTAAGACAGGACCTCCCTACGAGCAGTACTTC.

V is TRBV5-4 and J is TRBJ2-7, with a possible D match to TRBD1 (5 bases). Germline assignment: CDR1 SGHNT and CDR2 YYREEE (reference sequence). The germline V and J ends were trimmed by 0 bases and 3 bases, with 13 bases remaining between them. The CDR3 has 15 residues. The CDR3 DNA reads TGTGCCAGCAGCTTGGGCCAGGGAAACCTCTACGAGCAGTACTTC. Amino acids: CASSLGQGNLYEQYF.

CDR3 amino acids: CASSERTDDNSPLHF. Here the CDR3 DNA reads TGTGCCAGCAGTGAGAGGACAGACGATAATTCACCCCTCCACTTT. The chain joins TRBV6-1 to TRBJ1-6; maybe TRBD1 (6 bases). The V gene lost 3 bases and the J gene lost 5 bases, with 11 bases spanning the gap. Germline CDR1 is MNHNS and CDR2 is SASEGT. The CDR3 covers 15 residues.